One sample yielded the 2 T cell receptor beta chains listed below, sequenced in a study of blood T cell repertoires in COVID-19. TCRdb's copy holds only in-frame clones and misses some; the assay was immunoSEQ multiplex PCR. In the table there are fewer than 250,000 clones, roughly 79% of which are singletons. Material: PBMCs or T cells enriched from blood (not recorded which). All receptors derive from a woman aged 50 to 65 with acute COVID-19.

The chain couples TRBV4-1 to TRBJ1-2; 7 bases agree with TRBD1. Germline values: CDR1 MGHRA, CDR2 YSYEKL. This CDR3 is 14 amino acids long. Germline trimming cut 5 bases from V and 6 bases from J; bases unmatched to any gene: 9. CDR3 DNA sequence: TGCGCCAGCAGCACGCTAACAGGGGAACATGGCTACACCTTC. This codes for CASSTLTGEHGYTF.

This chain uses TRBV19 with TRBJ1-6; unclear D gene. The V and J ends lost 7 bases and 11 bases respectively, with 18 bases between them. This CDR3 spans 14 amino acids. The germline gives CDR1 LNHDA, CDR2 SQIVND (reference sequence). The CDR3 protein is CASTRTAGLAPLHF. The DNA for the CDR3 is TGTGCCAGTACCAGGACGGCGGGCTTGGCACCCCTCCACTTT.